This passage covers 12 T cell receptor beta chains from one sample sequenced in a study of blood T cell repertoires in COVID-19. Method: immunoSEQ multiplex PCR; TCRdb's copy keeps in-frame clones and lacks some. The repertoire includes some 220,000 clones, around 81% of them detected once, and roughly 2.3% sits in the top ten. Sequences were obtained from peripheral blood. The receptors were sampled from a woman aged 60-70 years with acute or convalescent COVID-19.

A single count supports this clone. The rearrangement uses TRBV20-1 and TRBJ2-7; weak D call: TRBD2 (5 bases). Between the trimmed V and J ends, which lost 3 bases and 1 base, there was a span of 16 bases. Germline CDR1 reads DFQATT; CDR2 reads SNEGSKA (reference sequence). The CDR3 sequence is 15 residues long. The CDR3 is CSASLLDGGSYEQYF. In DNA, the CDR3 is TGCAGTGCTAGTCTACTCGACGGAGGATCCTACGAGCAGTACTTC.

V gene TRBV15 combines with J gene TRBJ2-1; 10 positions agree with TRBD1. Germline values: CDR1 LNHNV, CDR2 YYDKDF (reference sequence). Trimming took 6 bases from V and 6 from J; bases not matched to a gene: 8. The CDR3 is 15 amino acids. The CDR3 coding sequence is TGTGCCACCAGTAGCCGGGACAGGGGATCCAATGAGCAGTTCTTC. Protein sequence: CATSSRDRGSNEQFF.

V is TRBV29-1 and J is TRBJ1-1; 7 positions match TRBD1. This CDR3 has 12 amino acids. Germline V gives CDR1 SQVTM, CDR2 ANQGSEA. The trim removed 6 bases at V and 4 bases at J, leaving 5 bases unmatched. The CDR3 protein is CSVGGQFTEAFF. The CDR3 nucleotides are TGCAGCGTGGGGGGACAGTTCACTGAAGCTTTCTTT.

The chain uses TRBV9 and TRBJ1-2; 10 bases match TRBD1. V was clipped by 2 bases and J by 7 bases; unmatched bases: 5. Looked up from germline, CDR1 is SGDLS and CDR2 is YYNGEE. The CDR3 is made up of 14 amino acids. CDR3: CASSVDRGLGGYTF. The CDR3 nucleotides are TGTGCCAGCAGCGTCGACAGGGGGCTAGGTGGCTACACCTTC.

CDR3 residues: CASSYSYTDTQYF. CDR3 DNA sequence: TGTGCCAGCAGTTACTCGTACACAGATACGCAGTATTTT. The chain joins TRBV6-5 to TRBJ2-3; D is undetermined. Germline CDR1 is MNHEY and CDR2 is SVGAGI. The CDR3 contains 13 residues. Trimming stripped 0 bases from V and 2 bases from J, with 3 bases between.

The CDR3 DNA reads as TGTGCCAGCAGTTTAGGGACCCCGGGGGGCGCTTTCTATGGCTACACCTTC. Its translation: CASSLGTPGGAFYGYTF. The chain links TRBV28 to TRBJ1-2; D perhaps matches TRBD1 (6 bases). This CDR3 comprises 17 residues. V shed 2 bases and J shed 4 bases, with 20 bases lying between them. CDR1 and CDR2 (germline): MDHEN, SYDVKM.

A single count supports this clone. The V and J genes are TRBV5-4 and TRBJ2-1; 9 bases are a match to TRBD1. J was trimmed by 4 bases and V by 5 bases; bases with no gene match: 7. Germline V lookup: CDR1 SGHNT, CDR2 YYREEE (reference sequence). The CDR3 is 15 residues long. The CDR3 protein is CASSSGQGKYNEQFF. The CDR3 region has the DNA TGTGCCAGCAGTAGTGGACAGGGGAAATACAATGAGCAGTTCTTC.

The chain is built from TRBV5-1 and TRBJ1-5; 10 bases align to TRBD1. Germline-derived CDR1 and CDR2 are SGHRS and YFSETQ. Trimming removed 4 bases from V and 5 bases from J; junction bases left unmatched: 6. This CDR3 contains 15 residues. CDR3 amino acids: CASSPGQGSDQPQHF. The DNA of the CDR3 is TGCGCCAGCAGCCCGGGACAGGGGAGCGATCAGCCCCAGCATTTT.

The rearrangement joins TRBV20-1 to TRBJ1-5, with D maybe TRBD1 (5 bases). The CDR3 spans 15 residues. The germline gives CDR1 DFQATT, CDR2 SNEGSKA (reference sequence). Trimming stripped 3 bases from V and 7 bases from J, with 19 bases between. As DNA, the CDR3 is TGCAGTGCTAGTGGGGCCGTCGATTGGAGGCAGCCCCAGCATTTT. Its translation is CSASGAVDWRQPQHF.

This chain links TRBV25-1 with TRBJ2-7; 7 positions agree with TRBD1. V shed 4 bases and J 2 bases; nucleotides not matched to a gene: 8. This CDR3 spans 15 amino acids. Germline CDR1 and CDR2: MGHDK and SYGVNS. CDR3 DNA sequence: TGTGCCAGCAGTGGGGGTCGGGACAGCCCCTACGAGCAGTACTTC. It codes for CASSGGRDSPYEQYF.

The chain has TRBV2 and TRBJ2-7, with 7 bases identical to TRBD1. This CDR3 has 14 residues. The ends lost 4 bases at V and 2 bases at J; junction bases unmatched: 5. Germline V CDR1 and CDR2: SNHLY, FYNNEI. CDR3 bases: TGTGCCAGCAGTGCGCGAGGACAGGCCTACGAGCAGTACTTC. Its translation is CASSARGQAYEQYF.

The rearrangement uses TRBV6-1 and TRBJ1-2; TRBD1 matches 9 bases. Germline V gene lookup returns CDR1 MNHNS and CDR2 SASEGT. V gave up 3 bases and J gave up 3 bases; unmatched junction bases: 5. The CDR3 has 15 residues. The CDR3 sequence is CASSDRDRADYGYTF. DNA of the CDR3: TGTGCCAGCAGTGATAGGGACAGGGCCGACTATGGCTACACCTTC.